These 27 T cell receptor beta chains share one sample of origin, sequenced in a study of Ad26.COV2.S vaccination and SARS-CoV-2 variants. TCRdb's copy holds only in-frame clones and misses some; the assay was immunoSEQ multiplex PCR. The sample holds about 500,000 clones, roughly nine tenths seen once. Treatment reported: around 19 received Ad26.COV2.S at low or high dose, single or two shots; 5 received placebo; per-sample allocation not given. Day 63 after the first vaccine or placebo injection was the time point for sampling. This specimen consisted of peripheral blood, obtained in a trial of Ad26.COV2.S vaccine versus placebo. The receptors originated from a person aged 18-60 years who received the Ad26.COV2.S COVID-19 vaccine or a placebo.

This sequence joins TRBV4-2 and TRBJ2-7; D is undetermined. This CDR3 region has 16 residues. CDR1 LGHNA and CDR2 YNFKEQ come from the germline V gene. Trimming cost V 1 base and J 0 bases, with 13 bases left between them. The CDR3 protein is CASSQVDPISSYEQYF. The CDR3 nucleotides are TGTGCCAGCAGCCAAGTCGACCCAATCAGCTCCTACGAGCAGTACTTC.

The gene calls are TRBV28 and TRBJ1-5; TRBD1 aligns across 7 bases. CDR3 length: 15 amino acids. The V gene end was trimmed by 6 bases and the J gene end by 1 base; junction bases not matched to a gene: 6. Germline loops: CDR1 MDHEN, CDR2 SYDVKM. CDR3 protein: CASRFTGESNQPQHF. For the CDR3, the DNA is TGTGCCAGCAGGTTCACAGGGGAAAGCAATCAGCCCCAGCATTTT.

The rearrangement joins TRBV19 to TRBJ1-3; TRBD1 matches at 7 bases. CDR1 and CDR2 (germline): LNHDA, SQIVND (reference sequence). The length of the CDR3 is 16 residues. Trimming took 5 bases from V and 0 from J; bases not matched to a gene: 7. The CDR3 protein is CASSVQGTPSGNTIYF. The CDR3 bases are TGTGCCAGTAGTGTACAGGGGACACCCTCTGGAAACACCATATATTTT.

This chain uses TRBV28 with TRBJ2-1; 12 nucleotides line up with TRBD2. Germline values: CDR1 MDHEN, CDR2 SYDVKM. V lost 3 bases and J lost 10; bases outside the gene matches: 4. This CDR3 is built from 14 residues. In DNA form, the CDR3 reads TGTGCCAGCAGTTTCCCCGGACTAGCGGGGGAGCAGTTCTTC. It codes for CASSFPGLAGEQFF.

Details on this clone: Distinct nucleotide sequences in the sample also encode this CDR3. The chain links TRBV19 to TRBJ1-1; the D is unclear. With 3 bases removed from V and 2 bases from J, the gap between germline ends came to 10 bases. The germline V gene has CDR1 LNHDA and CDR2 SQIVND (reference sequence). CDR3 length equals 14 residues. The CDR3 coding sequence is TGTGCCAGTAGTATTGGTAGACTAAACACTGAAGCTTTCTTT. This encodes CASSIGRLNTEAFF.

J is TRBJ2-1 and V is TRBV2; TRBD2 aligns across 11 bases. Germline CDR1 SNHLY, CDR2 FYNNEI. This CDR3 has 13 residues. With 7 bases clipped from V and 7 bases from J, the junction kept 3 bases outside the gene matches. As DNA, the CDR3 is TGTGCCAGCATCCGGACTAGCGGGAATGAGCAGTTCTTC. It is translated as CASIRTSGNEQFF.

V and J are TRBV5-6 and TRBJ1-1; TRBD1 agrees at 10 bases. The CDR3 totals 15 residues. The trim removed 3 bases at V and 3 bases at J, leaving 5 bases unmatched. In germline, CDR1 is SGHDT, CDR2 YYEEEE. In nucleotides, the CDR3 is TGTGCCAGCAGCTCCGGACAGGGGGGGCACACTGAAGCTTTCTTT. It encodes CASSSGQGGHTEAFF.

The chain couples TRBV6-5 to TRBJ1-5, with 7 positions matching TRBD1. Looked up from germline, CDR1 is MNHEY and CDR2 is SVGAGI. Trimming removed 6 bases from V and 1 base from J; junction bases left unmatched: 6. The CDR3 consists of 15 residues. In nucleotides, the CDR3 is TGTGCCAGCAGGGACAGGTTAGCGAGCAATCAGCCCCAGCATTTT. It specifies CASRDRLASNQPQHF.

This clone was seen just once. The sample has other DNA sequences that encode this CDR3 too. This rearrangement joins TRBV27 to TRBJ2-1; no reliable D call. Trimming left V 4 bases short and J 4 bases short, with 8 bases between. Per germline, CDR1 MNHEY and CDR2 SMNVEV (reference sequence). The CDR3 is 13 residues long. The CDR3 coding sequence is TGTGCCAGCAGTTCGGACGGGTACAATGAGCAGTTCTTC. Translating it yields CASSSDGYNEQFF.

The chain is built from TRBV6-5 and TRBJ1-2; no clear D. CDR3 size: 12 residues. The ends were cut back, 5 bases at V and 4 bases at J, with 8 bases in the middle. Germline V gene data show CDR1 as MNHEY and CDR2 as SVGAGI. The CDR3 nucleotides are TGTGCCAGCAGTAACATCCTCTATGGCTACACCTTC. This codes for CASSNILYGYTF.

The chain uses TRBV9 and TRBJ2-7; 8 positions agree with TRBD2. V lost 0 bases, J lost 5 bases, and 7 bases stayed unmatched. The CDR3 totals 15 residues. Looked up from germline, CDR1 is SGDLS and CDR2 is YYNGEE. CDR3 sequence reads: CASSVEGSGVNEQYF. For the CDR3, the DNA is TGTGCCAGCAGCGTAGAAGGTAGCGGGGTTAACGAGCAGTACTTC.

The V call is TRBV2, the J call TRBJ2-3; a weak D match, TRBD1 (5 bases). CDR3 length equals 15 residues. CDR1 SNHLY and CDR2 FYNNEI come from the germline V gene. Trimming took 6 bases from V and 0 from J, leaving 13 bases between them. The CDR3: CASSPLGVSTDTQYF. CDR3 nucleotide sequence: TGTGCCAGCAGCCCCTTAGGGGTCAGCACAGATACGCAGTATTTT.

The chain employs TRBV28 and TRBJ1-4; D call uncertain. The CDR3 covers 13 residues. V shed 1 base and J shed 8 bases, with 8 bases lying between them. Looked up from germline, CDR1 is MDHEN and CDR2 is SYDVKM. CDR3 sequence reads: CASSLFAREKLFF. The CDR3 nucleotides read TGTGCCAGCAGTTTATTCGCGAGGGAAAAACTGTTTTTT.

The CDR3 sequence is CASSSKETQYF. Written as DNA, the CDR3 is TGTGCCAGCTCATCTAAAGAGACCCAGTACTTC. The chain joins TRBV18 to TRBJ2-5; D is unclear. Germline assignment: CDR1 KGHSH and CDR2 LQKENI. V was clipped by 5 bases and J by 3 bases, with 4 bases between them. This CDR3 region has 11 residues. The complete variable domain, with remaining parts taken from reference TRBV18 and TRBJ2-5, reads NAGVMQNPRHLVRRRGQEARLRCSPMKGHSHVYWYRQLPEEGLKFMVYLQKENIIDESGMPKERFSAEFPKEGPSILRIQQVVRGDSAAYFCASSSKETQYFGPGTRLLVL.

The V gene is TRBV18, the J gene TRBJ2-3; perhaps TRBD2 as D (6 bases). V was clipped by 3 bases and J by 2 bases, with 15 bases between them. The V gene's germline CDR1 is KGHSH and CDR2 LQKENI. The CDR3 has 16 residues. This chain's CDR3 is CASSPVRGSDTDTQYF. For the CDR3, the DNA is TGTGCCAGCTCACCCGTACGGGGGAGTGACACAGATACGCAGTATTTT.

The chain is built from TRBV20-1 and TRBJ2-1; 10 bases align to TRBD2. From germline, CDR1 is DFQATT and CDR2 SNEGSKA (reference sequence). Trimming took 6 bases from V and 12 from J; bases not matched to a gene: 5. CDR3 length: 11 amino acids. CDR3 residues: CSAKRGGRQFF. In nucleotides, the CDR3 is TGCAGTGCAAAGCGGGGGGGCCGGCAGTTCTTC.

The chain recombines TRBV18 with TRBJ1-4; a weak D match, TRBD1 (6 bases). The CDR3 has 14 amino acids. CDR1 and CDR2 (germline): KGHSH, LQKENI. Trimming stripped 0 bases from V and 7 bases from J, with 9 bases between. CDR3 protein: CASSPPGAVEKLFF. In DNA form, the CDR3 reads TGTGCCAGCTCACCACCGGGGGCGGTTGAAAAACTGTTTTTT.

V usage is TRBV12-3 or TRBV12-4 and J usage is TRBJ1-4, with D uncertain. V shed 4 bases and J shed 8 bases, with 5 bases lying between them. The CDR3 covers 11 residues. CDR3 loop: CASSWNEKLFF. The CDR3 DNA is TGTGCCAGCAGTTGGAACGAAAAACTGTTTTTT.

The V gene is TRBV6-5, the J gene TRBJ1-2; TRBD1 aligns across 8 bases. V lost 4 bases, J lost 2 bases, and 6 bases stayed unmatched. The CDR3 consists of 15 residues. Germline assignment: CDR1 MNHEY and CDR2 SVGAGI. CDR3 DNA sequence: TGTGCCAGCAGTTCCCCCCGACAGGGGAACTATGGCTACACCTTC. Translated, it gives CASSSPRQGNYGYTF.

The chain has TRBV27 and TRBJ2-1; D unclear. This CDR3 has 14 amino acids. The germline CDR1 and CDR2 sequences are MNHEY and SMNVEV (reference sequence). V gave up 7 bases and J gave up 7 bases, with 17 bases separating them. The CDR3 is CASTLWGGLNEQFF. In nucleotides, the CDR3 is TGTGCCAGCACCCTCTGGGGTGGCCTGAATGAGCAGTTCTTC.

The genes are TRBV12-3 or TRBV12-4 and TRBJ2-3; 9 bases align to TRBD1. V was clipped by 6 bases and J by 5 bases; unmatched bases: 3. The CDR3 is 13 residues long. CDR3 loop: CASRGTGKDTQYF. CDR3 in DNA: TGTGCCAGCAGGGGGACAGGGAAAGATACGCAGTATTTT.

The J gene is TRBJ2-1, the V gene TRBV6-6; 10 nucleotides align to TRBD2. Germline assignment: CDR1 MNHNY and CDR2 SVGAGI (reference sequence). Losses at the gene ends were 5 bases for V and 8 bases for J; bases not matched to a gene: 27. The CDR3 runs to 21 residues. Here the CDR3 reads CASSPLPMFSRGLAGVDEQFF. CDR3 nucleotide sequence: TGTGCCAGCAGTCCACTCCCAATGTTTAGTAGAGGGCTAGCGGGAGTAGATGAGCAGTTCTTC.

The V gene is TRBV18, the J gene TRBJ1-2, with a possible D match to TRBD1 (6 bases). Trimming removed 3 bases at V and 3 bases at J, with 8 bases between. The CDR3 extends over 13 amino acids. The germline V gene encodes CDR1 KGHSH and CDR2 LQKENI. In DNA, the CDR3 is TGTGCCAGCTCACCCGGGACACACTATGGCTACACCTTC. The encoded protein is CASSPGTHYGYTF.

This chain connects TRBV11-1 to TRBJ2-2; 8 bases align to TRBD1. V dropped 6 bases and J dropped 1; count of bases not matched to a gene: 4. The V gene's germline CDR1 is SGHAT and CDR2 FQDESV (reference sequence). There are 15 residues in the CDR3. The CDR3 DNA is TGTGCCAGCAGGCGGACAGGGCTGAACACCGGGGAGCTGTTTTTT. This gives the protein CASRRTGLNTGELFF.

This chain joins TRBV5-1 and TRBJ2-1; TRBD2 aligns across 12 bases. The trim removed 4 bases at V and 6 bases at J, leaving 5 bases unmatched. This CDR3 is 15 amino acids long. Looked up from germline, CDR1 is SGHRS and CDR2 is YFSETQ. CDR3: CASSLGLAGRNEQFF. The CDR3 DNA follows: TGCGCCAGCAGCCTGGGACTAGCGGGCCGCAATGAGCAGTTCTTC.

The V gene is TRBV5-1, the J gene TRBJ1-2, with D possibly being TRBD1 (5 bases). From germline, CDR1 is SGHRS and CDR2 YFSETQ. V was clipped by 2 bases and J by 0 bases, with 11 bases between them. There are 15 residues in the CDR3. In nucleotides, the CDR3 is TGCGCCAGCAGCTTCCAGGGATGGTCTAACTATGGCTACACCTTC. Amino acids: CASSFQGWSNYGYTF.

V gene TRBV5-1 combines with J gene TRBJ2-1; possibly TRBD2 for D (6 bases). The germline V gene has CDR1 SGHRS and CDR2 YFSETQ. V gave up 0 bases and J gave up 0 bases, with 10 bases separating them. The CDR3 sequence is 16 residues long. For the CDR3, the DNA is TGCGCCAGCAGCTTGGCCCCCGGGAGCTCCTACAATGAGCAGTTCTTC. It is translated as CASSLAPGSSYNEQFF.